This is a list of T cell receptor beta chains from one sample in a study of T cells in localized non-small cell lung cancer. TCRdb's table, derived via immunoSEQ multiplex PCR, lists solely in-frame clones and lacks some. The sample lists fewer than 90,000 clones, roughly 75% seen once, with around 21% in the top ten. This sample comprised PBMCs, obtained before any cancer treatment. The receptors here all came from a man aged 35 to 70 with stage II squamous cell lung carcinoma. The CDR3 runs from the conserved cysteine through the conserved F or W. D genes are given only for firm matches. Only part of the rows carry a size: once, few, many, or a class if the clone is expanded.

d_gene	v_gene	abundance	len	j_gene	CDR3aa	CDR3nt
NA	TRBV7-9	once	16	TRBJ2-3	CASSSGQGSSTDTQYF	TGTGCCAGCAGTTCAGGTCAGGGGTCTAGCACAGATACGCAGTATTTT
TRBD1	TRBV2	NA	15	TRBJ2-4	CASTLDRGYQNIQYF	TGTGCCAGCACCTTGGACAGGGGGTACCAAAACATTCAGTACTTC
TRBD2	TRBV5-1	NA	17	TRBJ2-7	CASSAGLAGGQEYEQYF	TGCGCCAGCAGCGCGGGACTAGCGGGGGGGCAGGAGTACGAGCAGTACTTC
TRBD1	TRBV5-1	NA	14	TRBJ2-7	CASSLGTGGYEQYF	TGCGCCAGCAGCTTGGGGACAGGGGGGTATGAGCAGTACTTC
NA	TRBV19	NA	15	TRBJ1-2	CASSARDNLNYGYTF	TGTGCCAGTAGTGCCCGGGACAATCTTAACTATGGCTACACCTTC
NA	TRBV30	NA	12	TRBJ1-1	CAWSVLDAEAFF	TGTGCCTGGAGTGTACTTGATGCTGAAGCTTTCTTT
TRBD1	TRBV4-2	NA	16	TRBJ1-4	CASSQDYAGGYEKLFF	TGTGCCAGCAGCCAAGATTATGCAGGGGGTTATGAAAAACTGTTTTTT
NA	TRBV19	NA	15	TRBJ2-2	CASSIAGRGTGELFF	TGTGCCAGTAGTATAGCGGGCAGGGGCACCGGGGAGCTGTTTTTT
NA	TRBV30	NA	14	TRBJ1-3	CAWSVRDFGNTIYF	TGTGCCTGGAGTGTCCGGGACTTCGGAAACACCATATATTTT
NA	TRBV6-5	NA	13	TRBJ2-3	CASSSNSADTQYF	TGTGCCAGCAGCTCCAACAGTGCGGATACGCAGTATTTT
TRBD2	TRBV6-5	once	15	TRBJ2-2	CASSPWTSVGGELFF	TGTGCCAGCAGTCCCTGGACTAGCGTCGGCGGGGAGCTGTTTTTT
NA	TRBV15	once	13	TRBJ1-1	CATRRSSNTEAFF	TGTGCCACCAGGAGAAGCTCGAACACTGAAGCTTTCTTT
TRBD1	TRBV27	NA	13	TRBJ2-5	CASSRDRGETQYF	TGTGCCAGCAGCCGAGACAGGGGAGAGACCCAGTACTTC
NA	TRBV27	once	13	TRBJ1-2	CASSGPANYGYTF	TGTGCCAGCAGTGGGCCGGCTAACTATGGCTACACCTTC
NA	TRBV15	NA	15	TRBJ2-5	CATSSDPGEWETQYF	TGTGCCACCAGCAGCGATCCTGGGGAGTGGGAGACCCAGTACTTC
NA	TRBV9	NA	15	TRBJ2-3	CASSVVGGRTDTQYF	TGTGCCAGCAGCGTAGTGGGTGGGAGGACAGATACGCAGTATTTT
NA	TRBV7-7	NA	15	TRBJ1-3	CASSLGTASGNTIYF	TGTGCTAGCAGCTTAGGAACAGCCTCTGGAAACACCATATATTTT
NA	TRBV7-2	NA	15	TRBJ1-1	CASSPHRSARTEAFF	TGTGCCAGCAGCCCACATCGGTCGGCAAGGACTGAAGCTTTCTTT
NA	TRBV7-6	NA	11	TRBJ1-1	CASSGKAEAFF	TGTGCCAGCAGCGGGAAGGCTGAAGCTTTCTTT
NA	TRBV28	NA	12	TRBJ1-5	CASNVGNQPQHF	TGTGCCAGCAACGTGGGCAATCAGCCCCAGCATTTT
TRBD1	TRBV30	NA	13	TRBJ1-2	CAWRGQGYYGYTF	TGTGCCTGGAGGGGACAGGGGTACTATGGCTACACCTTC
TRBD1	TRBV27	once	15	TRBJ1-2	CASSSRYRGSYGYTF	TGTGCCAGCAGTTCAAGATACAGGGGGAGCTATGGCTACACCTTC
NA	TRBV29-1	NA	13	TRBJ2-2	CSVGHVNTGELFF	TGCAGCGTCGGACACGTCAACACCGGGGAGCTGTTTTTT
TRBD1	TRBV19	NA	14	TRBJ1-2	CASTRMGQSYGYTF	TGTGCCAGTACTAGGATGGGACAGAGTTATGGCTACACCTTC
NA	TRBV7-3	few	12	TRBJ1-1	CASSSGGSEAFF	TGTGCCAGCAGCTCTGGGGGCAGTGAAGCTTTCTTT
TRBD1	TRBV5-1	NA	15	TRBJ2-7	CASSFRYGTEYEQYF	TGCGCCAGCAGCTTTAGATACGGGACAGAGTACGAGCAGTACTTC
TRBD2	TRBV5-6	NA	13	TRBJ2-3	CASSREGADTQYF	TGTGCCAGCAGCCGGGAGGGCGCAGATACGCAGTATTTT
NA	TRBV30	NA	12	TRBJ1-5	CAWSVVNQPQHF	TGTGCCTGGAGTGTAGTCAATCAGCCCCAGCATTTT
NA	TRBV29-1	NA	11	TRBJ1-1	CSVSENTEAFF	TGCAGCGTTTCAGAGAACACTGAAGCTTTCTTT
NA	TRBV7-9	few	11	TRBJ1-1	CASSVQTEAFF	TGTGCCAGCAGCGTACAGACTGAAGCTTTCTTT
TRBD1	TRBV30	NA	14	TRBJ2-3	CARQGEKVTDTQYF	TGTGCCCGACAGGGGGAAAAAGTCACAGATACGCAGTATTTT
NA	TRBV5-6	once	14	TRBJ2-2	CASRPGGGLGELFF	TGTGCCAGCAGACCTGGAGGCGGTCTCGGGGAGCTGTTTTTT
NA	TRBV7-9	NA	17	TRBJ2-1	CASSGGPLGSSYNEQFF	TGTGCCAGCAGCGGTGGGCCCTTGGGAAGCTCCTACAATGAGCAGTTCTTC
NA	TRBV11-3	NA	16	TRBJ1-2	CASSLGSSGAKGGYTF	TGTGCCAGCAGCTTAGGATCGTCGGGAGCTAAAGGGGGCTACACCTTC
TRBD2	TRBV5-4	NA	14	TRBJ2-5	CASSFGGRSKTQYF	TGTGCCAGCAGCTTTGGCGGGAGGAGTAAGACCCAGTACTTC
NA	TRBV7-2	NA	16	TRBJ2-1	CASSSGVQTPYNEQFF	TGTGCCAGCAGCTCAGGAGTCCAGACCCCTTACAATGAGCAGTTCTTC
NA	TRBV5-1	NA	14	TRBJ2-7	CASSHGQPYLEQYF	TGCGCCAGCAGCCACGGACAGCCCTACCTCGAGCAGTACTTC
NA	TRBV15	NA	13	TRBJ1-1	CATRRGLNTEAFF	TGTGCCACCAGGAGGGGGTTGAACACTGAAGCTTTCTTT
NA	TRBV28	NA	15	TRBJ1-5	CASSSAGMGGQPQHF	TGTGCCAGCAGTTCGGCCGGAATGGGGGGTCAGCCCCAGCATTTT
NA	TRBV7-7	NA	13	TRBJ2-2	CASSISRDGELFF	TGTGCTAGCAGCATAAGCCGGGACGGGGAGCTGTTTTTT
NA	TRBV28	NA	14	TRBJ1-4	CASSRTAINEKLFF	TGTGCCAGCAGTCGGACAGCAATTAATGAAAAACTGTTTTTT
NA	TRBV7-9	few	15	TRBJ2-3	CASSLRQLSTDTQYF	TGTGCCAGCAGCCTCCGCCAGCTGAGCACAGATACGCAGTATTTT
NA	TRBV5-4	medium-sized	16	TRBJ1-3	CASSLVGTSSGNTIYF	TGTGCCAGCAGCTTGGTAGGGACGAGCTCTGGAAACACCATATATTTT
NA	TRBV28	NA	14	TRBJ2-6	CASSDFSGANVLTF	TGTGCCAGCAGCGATTTCTCTGGGGCCAACGTCCTGACTTTC
NA	TRBV7-8	few	14	TRBJ1-5	CASSRGTQNQPQHF	TGTGCCAGCAGCCGAGGCACACAAAATCAGCCCCAGCATTTT
NA	TRBV7-7	NA	13	TRBJ1-5	CASSLERNQPQHF	TGTGCTAGCAGCTTAGAGAGGAATCAGCCCCAGCATTTT
NA	TRBV11-3	once	17	TRBJ1-5	CASSLGGTGSLNQPQHF	TGTGCCAGCAGCTTAGGCGGGACCGGATCCCTCAATCAGCCCCAGCATTTT
TRBD1	TRBV2	NA	13	TRBJ2-7	CASSLQGTYEQYF	TGTGCCAGCAGTTTACAGGGGACCTACGAGCAGTACTTC
NA	TRBV19	once	14	TRBJ2-7	CASSPDPGAYEQYF	TGTGCCAGTAGTCCAGACCCCGGGGCGTACGAGCAGTACTTC
TRBD1	TRBV30	few	13	TRBJ2-7	CASRGRPSYEQYF	TGTGCCTCCAGGGGGCGGCCCAGCTACGAGCAGTACTTC